One and the same sample provided the 27 T cell receptor beta chains below, sequenced in a study of T cell responses to AZD1222 COVID-19 vaccine. The data were produced by immunoSEQ multiplex PCR, yet TCRdb's version contains in-frame clones alone and is incomplete. Of 150,000 or so clones in the sample, approximately 87% were seen once. The sample was peripheral blood, taken on day 0 of MenACWY control vaccination. These receptors were obtained from an adult in good health.

CDR3 region: CAWREVGGYTF. The CDR3 coding sequence is TGTGCCTGGAGGGAGGTAGGCGGCTACACCTTC. The gene calls are TRBV30 and TRBJ1-2; D gene uncertain. The CDR3 contains 11 residues. Germline CDR1 reads GTSNPN; CDR2 reads SVGIG (reference sequence). Trimming pared 3 bases from V and 8 bases from J, leaving 10 bases between.

This clone occurred once. This rearrangement joins TRBV6-5 to TRBJ1-1; no clear D. CDR1 is MNHEY, CDR2 SVGAGI, per germline. The CDR3 is made up of 13 amino acids. V lost 4 bases and J lost 5, with 11 bases in between. The CDR3 spells CASSSRGWTEAFF. CDR3 in DNA: TGTGCCAGCAGTTCCCGGGGTTGGACTGAAGCTTTCTTT.

This clone appeared a single time. Being one base from a much bigger clone, this may be a read error. The rearrangement joins TRBV11-3 to TRBJ2-3; 8 nucleotides agree with TRBD1. There are 17 residues in the CDR3. Germline V lookup: CDR1 SGHNT, CDR2 YENEEA. CDR3 residues: CTSSFPRTGRRTDTQYF. CDR3 DNA: TGTACCAGCAGCTTCCCTAGGACAGGGAGGAGGACAGATACGCAGTATTTT.

The rearrangement uses TRBV27 and TRBJ2-5, with 15 positions matching TRBD2. This CDR3 spans 15 amino acids. The J segment lost 6 bases and the V segment lost 4 bases, leaving 3 bases of the junction unmatched. CDR1 is MNHEY and CDR2 is SMNVEV in the germline V gene (reference sequence). CDR3 protein: CASSSGLAGGKTQYF. The DNA for the CDR3 is TGTGCCAGCAGTTCGGGACTAGCGGGAGGCAAGACCCAGTACTTC.

The genes are TRBV6-6 and TRBJ1-2; D might be TRBD1 (6 bases). This CDR3 region has 12 residues. V gave up 6 bases and J gave up 6 bases, with 11 bases separating them. Germline CDR1 and CDR2: MNHNY and SVGAGI (reference sequence). The CDR3 region is CASRGGYHGYTF. CDR3 DNA sequence: TGTGCCAGCAGGGGGGGCTACCATGGCTACACCTTC.

The V call is TRBV30, the J call TRBJ1-5; D is perhaps TRBD1 (5 bases). This CDR3 is built from 18 residues. Germline CDR1 GTSNPN, CDR2 SVGIG (reference sequence). V lost 2 bases and J 2 bases, leaving 22 bases between the germline ends. The CDR3 reads CAWSRKQAVGLRNQPQHF. DNA of the CDR3: TGTGCCTGGAGTCGGAAACAGGCCGTCGGTCTTCGCAATCAGCCCCAGCATTTT.

This chain connects TRBV7-9 to TRBJ2-7; a weak D match, TRBD2 (5 bases). There are 13 residues in the CDR3. Germline assignment: CDR1 SEHNR and CDR2 FQNEAQ (reference sequence). Trimming stripped 3 bases from V and 6 bases from J, with 12 bases between. The CDR3 here is CASSFTGNGEQYF. The CDR3 region has the DNA TGTGCCAGCAGCTTCACCGGGAATGGCGAGCAGTACTTC.

This clone is classed as medium-sized. The V and J genes are TRBV18 and TRBJ2-5, with D unclear. Trimming took off 2 bases at V and 1 base at J, with 11 bases between the two ends. CDR1 and CDR2 from the germline V gene are KGHSH and LQKENI. CDR3 length: 15 amino acids. The CDR3 DNA follows: TGTGCCAGCTCACCAACTTTGGGCCTCCAAGAGACCCAGTACTTC. Residues: CASSPTLGLQETQYF.

The chain combines TRBV7-6 with TRBJ2-5, with D hard to call. The germline gives CDR1 SGHVS, CDR2 FNYEAQ. Trimming cost V 3 bases and J 2 bases, with 10 bases left between them. This CDR3 has 14 residues. This CDR3 is CASSFSTIQETQYF. The CDR3 DNA is TGTGCCAGCAGCTTTAGTACTATTCAAGAGACCCAGTACTTC.

J is TRBJ2-7 and V is TRBV15; the D call may be TRBD1 or TRBD2 (6 bases each). The CDR3 is 13 amino acids. Per germline, CDR1 LNHNV and CDR2 YYDKDF (reference sequence). Trimming stripped 3 bases from V and 6 bases from J, with 12 bases between. CDR3 amino acids: CATSSLQGGEQYV. The CDR3 nucleotides read TGTGCCACCAGCAGCTTACAGGGAGGCGAGCAGTACGTC.

The chain has TRBV19 and TRBJ2-7; tentative D call: TRBD1 (5 bases). Trimming took 6 bases from V and 6 from J, leaving 15 bases between them. The CDR3 contains 13 residues. Per the germline V gene, CDR1 is LNHDA and CDR2 is SQIVND (reference sequence). CDR3 nucleotides: TGTGCCAGTAGGAAAGGGGCCCTAGGCGAGCAGTACTTC. Protein product: CASRKGALGEQYF.

The V gene is TRBV3-1 (or the pseudogene TRBV3-2), the J gene TRBJ2-2; no reliable D call. The V end lost 1 base, the J end lost 6 bases, and 15 bases lay between the germline ends. CDR1 is LGHDT and CDR2 is YNNKEL in the germline V gene (reference sequence). The CDR3 covers 16 residues. The CDR3 nucleotides are TGTGCCAGCAGCCAAGGGGTGGCAGATAAGTCCGGGGAGCTGTTTTTT. Translated, it gives CASSQGVADKSGELFF.

V usage is TRBV30 and J usage is TRBJ2-3; D is possibly TRBD2 (6 bases). Trimming stripped 5 bases from V and 2 bases from J, with 17 bases between. The germline V gene encodes CDR1 GTSNPN and CDR2 SVGIG (reference sequence). CDR3 length: 15 amino acids. In DNA, the CDR3 is TGTGCCTGGCGTACGGGGCGGGGCTACACAGATACGCAGTATTTT. Amino acid sequence: CAWRTGRGYTDTQYF. The whole variable domain, remainder taken from reference TRBV30 and TRBJ2-3, is SQTIHQWPATLVQPVGSPLSLECTVEGTSNPNLYWYRQAAGRGLQLLFYSVGIGQISSEVPQNLSASRPQDRQFILSSKKLLLSDSGFYLCAWRTGRGYTDTQYFGPGTRLTVL.

The chain recombines TRBV27 with TRBJ1-6; D unclear. Germline values: CDR1 MNHEY, CDR2 SMNVEV (reference sequence). The CDR3 sequence is 13 residues long. The germline V and J ends were trimmed by 5 bases and 9 bases, with 11 bases remaining between them. CDR3 coding DNA: TGTGCCAGCAGTCCTGCCCGCGTTTCACCCCTCCACTTT. Encoded protein: CASSPARVSPLHF.

This clone was seen once. CDR3 sequence: CASRLATQSGRFNEQYF. Written as DNA, the CDR3 is TGTGCCAGCCGCTTGGCGACTCAGAGCGGGAGATTCAACGAGCAGTACTTC. This sequence joins TRBV19 and TRBJ2-7, with 8 bases identical to TRBD2. The CDR3 has 17 residues. With 9 bases clipped from V and 5 bases from J, the junction kept 21 bases outside the gene matches. Germline lookup yields CDR1 LNHDA and CDR2 SQIVND (reference sequence).

The rearrangement joins TRBV30 to TRBJ2-7; perhaps D is TRBD1 or TRBD2 (5 bases each). This CDR3 has 13 residues. Germline V gene data show CDR1 as GTSNPN and CDR2 as SVGIG (reference sequence). The CDR3 nucleotides read TGTGCTTTCGACGGGACGGCGACCTACGAGCAGTACTTC. Its translation is CAFDGTATYEQYF.

This clone was counted only a few times. This sequence joins TRBV7-8 and TRBJ2-2; TRBD2 aligns across 8 bases. There are 16 residues in the CDR3. Germline V CDR1 and CDR2: SGHVS, FQNEAQ. V lost 1 base, J lost 0 bases, and 1 base stayed unmatched. The CDR3 reads CASSLVSGANTGELFF. CDR3 sequence (DNA): TGTGCCAGCAGCTTAGTTAGCGGGGCGAACACCGGGGAGCTGTTTTTT.

The chain links TRBV6-5 to TRBJ1-2, with unresolved D. Trimming left V 2 bases short and J 0 bases short, with 10 bases between. This CDR3 contains 15 residues. Germline CDR1 and CDR2: MNHEY and SVGAGI. CDR3 residues: CASSYGRTTNYGYTF. In DNA, the CDR3 is TGTGCCAGCAGTTACGGCAGGACGACTAACTATGGCTACACCTTC.

This rearrangement joins TRBV18 to TRBJ1-5, with D possibly TRBD1 on 5 matching bases. The CDR3 sequence is 14 residues long. CDR1 and CDR2 from the germline V gene are KGHSH and LQKENI. Trimming pared 3 bases from V and 4 bases from J, leaving 10 bases between. This CDR3 is CASSPRGGNQPQHF. CDR3 nucleotide sequence: TGTGCCAGCTCACCCCGGGGGGGGAATCAGCCCCAGCATTTT.

This clone was observed a single time. This chain links TRBV6-1 with TRBJ2-5; D is undetermined. The CDR3 is 16 amino acids. Germline V lookup: CDR1 MNHNS, CDR2 SASEGT. Trimming left V 1 base short and J 5 bases short, with 17 bases between. The CDR3 loop is CASSEGVGNGPETQYF. In DNA form, the CDR3 reads TGTGCCAGCAGTGAAGGGGTCGGAAACGGTCCGGAGACCCAGTACTTC.

A few counts support this clone. The V and J genes are TRBV19 and TRBJ1-1, with D maybe TRBD1 (5 bases). V lost 3 bases and J 8 bases, leaving 13 bases between the germline ends. From germline, CDR1 is LNHDA and CDR2 SQIVND (reference sequence). The CDR3 consists of 13 residues. CDR3 protein: CASSMGEIGEAFF. In DNA, the CDR3 is TGTGCCAGTAGTATGGGGGAAATAGGCGAAGCTTTCTTT.

The chain is built from TRBV20-1 and TRBJ2-7; D is undetermined. CDR3 length: 13 amino acids. Trimming took 3 bases from V and 2 from J, leaving 11 bases between them. CDR1 and CDR2 (germline): DFQATT, SNEGSKA (reference sequence). The CDR3 nucleotides are TGCAGTGCTAGTGACACTGTACCCTACGAGCAGTACTTC. Its protein product is CSASDTVPYEQYF.

V is TRBV5-4 and J is TRBJ2-7; TRBD2 matches at 14 bases. Germline CDR1 SGHNT, CDR2 YYREEE (reference sequence). Trimming at V came to 0 bases and at J to 6 bases, leaving 5 bases not matched to a gene. The CDR3 runs 16 residues. The CDR3 reads CASSLGLAGGLVEQYF. The CDR3 DNA follows: TGTGCCAGCAGCTTGGGACTAGCGGGAGGGCTTGTCGAGCAGTACTTC.

The gene calls are TRBV24-1 and TRBJ1-2; D is perhaps TRBD1 (5 bases). The CDR3 is 12 amino acids. The V end lost 5 bases, the J end lost 8 bases, and 11 bases lay between the germline ends. From germline, CDR1 is KGHDR and CDR2 SFDVKD. The CDR3 sequence is CATSALDSGYTF. CDR3 bases: TGTGCCACCAGTGCCTTAGACAGCGGCTACACCTTC.

This chain uses TRBV27 with TRBJ2-4; D possibly corresponds to TRBD2 (7 bases). Germline CDR1 is MNHEY and CDR2 is SMNVEV (reference sequence). This CDR3 contains 14 residues. The V and J ends lost 7 bases and 9 bases respectively, with 19 bases between them. Written as DNA, the CDR3 is TGTGCCAGCACCCCCCAGCGGGAACAGGGCATTCAGTACTTC. Its translation: CASTPQREQGIQYF.

The rearrangement joins TRBV6-1 to TRBJ1-2; 7 bases match TRBD1. The trim removed 3 bases at V and 2 bases at J, leaving 0 bases unmatched. In germline, CDR1 is MNHNS, CDR2 SASEGT. This CDR3 region has 13 residues. As DNA, the CDR3 is TGTGCCAGCAGTGACAGGGGGAACTATGGCTACACCTTC. Its translation: CASSDRGNYGYTF.

The chain carries TRBV12-2 and TRBJ1-1. TRBV12-2 is a documented pseudogene. The CDR3 covers 17 residues. Written as DNA, the CDR3 is TGTGCAAGTCGTCGCCCCGGCGGGAGGGGCATGAACACTGAAGCTTTCTTT. This codes for CASRRPGGRGMNTEAFF.